This T cell receptor beta chain was profiled in a study of metastatic and nonmetastatic thyroid tumors. Study as a whole: Both malignant and benign thyroid patients supplied peripheral blood and tumor or nodule tissue samples, across which the repertoires of these patients were then compared. General study points: Reportedly, malignant thyroid tumors had significantly higher TCR beta diversity than benign nodules, in blood and tumor.

In the original workflow: For papillary thyroid cancer, a distant-metastasis classifier was constructed from CDR3 differences observed across clinicopathological groups. TCRdb re-called the PCR reads with MiXCR. These V and J calls are TCRdb output, not the study's own analysis. The sample includes roughly 93,000 clones, approximately 12% of them seen just once. This clone was seen many times. Its antigen is currently unknown. Patients had received no treatment of any kind before thyroid surgery. The TCR was taken from a female donor with papillary thyroid cancer or a benign thyroid nodule (not recorded which). Some clones in this sample may be carry-over from other donors' samples. The sample taken for sequencing was blood.

This CDR3 reads CASRSPGGAHYGYTF. CDR3 in DNA: TGTGCCAGCAGATCCCCAGGGGGCGCACACTATGGCTACACCTTC. The V call is TRBV28, the J call TRBJ1-2, with TRBD1 matching over 8 bases. Germline V gene data show CDR1 as MDHEN and CDR2 as SYDVKM. The V and J ends lost 6 bases and 3 bases, in that order; junction bases with no gene match: 9. The length of the CDR3 is 15 residues.